The subject of this entry is one T cell receptor (beta chain). The sample belongs to a study of blood T cell repertoires in COVID-19. Germline-derived CDR1 and CDR2 are SGHTA and FQGNSA. Trimming cost V 5 bases and J 0 bases, with 11 bases left between them. CDR3 size: 15 residues. Original data processing: It was from reference gene primer amplification that nucleated cell counts were estimated. The assay was immunoSEQ multiplex PCR, and TCRdb's table has in-frame clones only and misses some. That table supplies the V and J calls and clone size; D and trimming were determined from the DNA. Among around 240,000 clones listed, about 90% were seen once.

V is TRBV7-2 and J is TRBJ1-3; unclear D gene. The specimen was PBMCs or T cells enriched from blood (not recorded which). The sequence derives from a human donor in a cohort exposed to, infected with or recovered from COVID-19 (not recorded which). The donor label of this sample is uncertain. The CDR3 reads CASSGESSSGNTIYF. For the CDR3, the DNA is TGTGCCAGCAGCGGTGAGAGTTCCTCTGGAAACACCATATATTTT.